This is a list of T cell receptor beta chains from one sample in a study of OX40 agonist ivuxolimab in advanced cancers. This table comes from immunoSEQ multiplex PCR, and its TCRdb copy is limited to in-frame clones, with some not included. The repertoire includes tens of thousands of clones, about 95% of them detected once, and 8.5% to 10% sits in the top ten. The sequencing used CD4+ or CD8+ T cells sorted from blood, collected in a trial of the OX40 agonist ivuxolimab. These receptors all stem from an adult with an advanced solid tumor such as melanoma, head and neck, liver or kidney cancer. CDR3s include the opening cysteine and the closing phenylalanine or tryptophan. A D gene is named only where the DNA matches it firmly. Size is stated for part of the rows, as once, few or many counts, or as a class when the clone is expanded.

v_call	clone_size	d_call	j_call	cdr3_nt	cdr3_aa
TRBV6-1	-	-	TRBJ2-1	TGTGCCAGCGGAGGGATGGGGCCGCCGAATGAGCAGTTCTTC	CASGGMGPPNEQFF
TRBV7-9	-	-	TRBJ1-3	TGTGCCAGCAGCTTAGACCCAGGGATAGGAAACACCATATATTTT	CASSLDPGIGNTIYF
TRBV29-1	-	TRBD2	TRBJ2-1	TGCAGCGCCGAACTAGCGGGGGGCCAATACAATGAGCAGTTCTTC	CSAELAGGQYNEQFF
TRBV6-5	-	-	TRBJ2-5	TGTGCCAGCAGTTACTCGAAGGACTGGGGACAGACCCAGTACTTC	CASSYSKDWGQTQYF
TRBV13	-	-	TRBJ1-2	TGTGCCAGCAGCTCCTCCATAGGCTACACCTTC	CASSSSIGYTF
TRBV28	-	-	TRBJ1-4	TGTGCCAGCACCTGGGGAGGTTTGGCTAATGAAAAACTGTTTTTT	CASTWGGLANEKLFF
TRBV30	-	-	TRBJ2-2	TGTGCCTGGGTATCGCTGCTCACCGGGGAGCTGTTTTTT	CAWVSLLTGELFF
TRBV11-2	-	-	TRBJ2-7	TGTGCCAGCAGGCCAAGGACAGCTCCTTCCTACGAGCAGTACTTC	CASRPRTAPSYEQYF
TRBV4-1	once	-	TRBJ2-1	TGCGCCAGCAGCCCCCGACAGGGCACGGGGGATGAGCAGTTCTTC	CASSPRQGTGDEQFF
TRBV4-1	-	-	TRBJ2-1	TGCGCCAGCAGCCAAGAAACGGGACTCTATAATGAGCAGTTCTTC	CASSQETGLYNEQFF
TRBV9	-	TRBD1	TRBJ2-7	TGTGCCAGCAGCGACCCTGGGACTGGGACAGGACTCTCCTACGAGCAGTACTTC	CASSDPGTGTGLSYEQYF
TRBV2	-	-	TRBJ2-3	TGTGCCAGCAGTGACGCCCCGTGGACGCAGTATTTT	CASSDAPWTQYF
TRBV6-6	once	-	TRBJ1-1	TGTGCCAGCAGTCCTGGGATGAACACTGAAGCTTTCTTT	CASSPGMNTEAFF
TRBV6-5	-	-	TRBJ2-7	TGTGCCACCAGTCGGGGTAGCGAGAGCTCCTACGAGCAGTACTTC	CATSRGSESSYEQYF
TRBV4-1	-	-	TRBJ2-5	TGCGCCAGCAGCTCAACCGGGGAGACCCAGTACTTC	CASSSTGETQYF
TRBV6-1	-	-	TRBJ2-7	TGTGCCAGCAGTGATTTCAACGAGCAGTACTTC	CASSDFNEQYF
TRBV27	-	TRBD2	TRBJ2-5	TGTGCCAGCAGTCCCTCTTCGCTAGCGGGGGGCAGTGAGACCCAGTACTTC	CASSPSSLAGGSETQYF
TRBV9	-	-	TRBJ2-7	TGTGCCAGCAGCCCCCGGTGGGATGGCGCCGAGCAGTACTTC	CASSPRWDGAEQYF
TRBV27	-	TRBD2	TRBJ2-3	TGTGCCAGCGGGACTAGCCTCACAGATACGCAGTATTTT	CASGTSLTDTQYF
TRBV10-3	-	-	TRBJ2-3	TGTGCCATCAGTGAGTCGGGGGTAACAGATACGCAGTATTTT	CAISESGVTDTQYF
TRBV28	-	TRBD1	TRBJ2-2	TGTGCCAGCAGTTTGGATCCGGGACAGGGTATCACCGGGGAGCTGTTTTTT	CASSLDPGQGITGELFF
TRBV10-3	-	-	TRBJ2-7	TGTGCCATCAGTGAGCCCCCGTCTTCCTACGAGCAGTACTTC	CAISEPPSSYEQYF
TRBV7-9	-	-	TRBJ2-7	TGTGCCAGCAGCTTATCCAGGGAATCTTCCTACGAGCAGTACTTC	CASSLSRESSYEQYF
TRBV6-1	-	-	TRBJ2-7	TGTGCCAGCAGTGAGGCCGACAGCTCCTACGAGCAGTACTTC	CASSEADSSYEQYF
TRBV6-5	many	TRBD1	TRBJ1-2	TGTGCCAGCAGGACCGGGACAGGGATATATGGCTACACCTTC	CASRTGTGIYGYTF
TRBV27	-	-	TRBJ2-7	TGTGCCAGCAGTTTATTAGCGGCCTACGAGCAGTACTTC	CASSLLAAYEQYF
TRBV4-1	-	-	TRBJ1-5	TGCGCCAGCAGCCAAGGGAGCCATCAGCCCCAGCATTTT	CASSQGSHQPQHF
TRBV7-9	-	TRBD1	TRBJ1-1	TGTGCCAGCAGGGGACAGGGTAACACTGAAGCTTTCTTT	CASRGQGNTEAFF
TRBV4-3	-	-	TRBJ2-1	TGCGCCAGCAGCCAAGACAATGCGGAACCCCCCGGGGTCGATGAGCAGTTCTTC	CASSQDNAEPPGVDEQFF
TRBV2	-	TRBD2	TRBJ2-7	TGTGCCAGCAGTGAGGTAGAGGGAGGGTCCTACGAGCAGTACTTC	CASSEVEGGSYEQYF
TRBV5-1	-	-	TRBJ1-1	TGCGCCAGCAGCCATGGGGGGGGGCCCCCCACTGAAGCTTTCTTT	CASSHGGGPPTEAFF
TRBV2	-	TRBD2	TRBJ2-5	TGTGCCAGCAGTTTTGGGACTAGCGGGAGCATCCAAGAGACCCAGTACTTC	CASSFGTSGSIQETQYF
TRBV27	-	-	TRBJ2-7	TGTGCCAGCAGTTTATACACCCCCCCCTACGAGCAGTACTTC	CASSLYTPPYEQYF
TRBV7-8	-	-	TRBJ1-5	TGTGCCAGCAGCTTATATCCGGGGGATAGCAATCAGCCCCAGCATTTT	CASSLYPGDSNQPQHF
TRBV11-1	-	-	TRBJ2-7	TGTGCCAGCAGCCCTAAATCCCTCGGAGGAATGGAGCAGTACTTC	CASSPKSLGGMEQYF
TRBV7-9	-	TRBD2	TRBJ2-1	TGTGCCAGCAGCTTCGGCGGGAGTTACAATGAGCAGTTCTTC	CASSFGGSYNEQFF
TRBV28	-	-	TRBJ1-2	TGTGCCAGCAGTTTATCCAGGGAGACGGGCTACACCTTC	CASSLSRETGYTF
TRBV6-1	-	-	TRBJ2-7	TGTGCCAGCAGTGAAGTGAGGGGAACCTACGAGCAGTACTTC	CASSEVRGTYEQYF
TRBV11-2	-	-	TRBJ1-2	TGTGCCAGCAGCTTTTTCAGGGACGGCTATGGCTACACCTTC	CASSFFRDGYGYTF
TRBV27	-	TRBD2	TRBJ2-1	TGTGCCAGCAGTCCTAGCGGGTTGGGCTCCTACAATGAGCAGTTCTTC	CASSPSGLGSYNEQFF
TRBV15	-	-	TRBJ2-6	TGTGCCACCAGCAGAGATGAGGCCTCTGGGGCCAACGTCCTGACTTTC	CATSRDEASGANVLTF
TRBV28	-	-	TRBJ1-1	TGTGCCAGCAGTTTGACTGGTCTGGGCACTGAAGCTTTCTTT	CASSLTGLGTEAFF
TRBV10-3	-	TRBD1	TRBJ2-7	TGTGCCATCAGCAGGACAGGGGTGGGCGAGCAGTACTTC	CAISRTGVGEQYF
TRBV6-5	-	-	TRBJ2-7	TGTGCCAGCAGTTACGGGGACACCTACGAGCAGTACTTC	CASSYGDTYEQYF
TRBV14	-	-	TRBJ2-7	TGTGCCAGCAGCCAACAGGGGACGGGCTCCTACGAGCAGTACTTC	CASSQQGTGSYEQYF
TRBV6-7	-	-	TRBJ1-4	TGTGCCAGCAGTTACTCAGGGAAATCCGCAACTAATGAAAAACTGTTTTTT	CASSYSGKSATNEKLFF
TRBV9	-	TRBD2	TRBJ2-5	TGTGCCAGCAGCACTAGTCGGGGAGGGCAAGAGACCCAGTACTTC	CASSTSRGGQETQYF
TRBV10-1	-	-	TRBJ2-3	TGCGCCAGCAGTGGACAGGGCACAGATACGCAGTATTTT	CASSGQGTDTQYF
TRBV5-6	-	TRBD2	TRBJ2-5	TGTGCCAGCATCTCGAGGACTAGCGGAGACCAAGAGACCCAGTACTTC	CASISRTSGDQETQYF
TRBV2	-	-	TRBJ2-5	TGTGCCACCCAGGGGCAAGAGACCCAGTACTTC	CATQGQETQYF
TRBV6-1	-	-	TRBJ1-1	TGTGCCAGCAGGGGACAGAACACTGAAGCTTTCTTT	CASRGQNTEAFF
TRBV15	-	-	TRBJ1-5	TGTGCCACCAGCAGGACCCGGGAGGTCAATCAGCCCCAGCATTTT	CATSRTREVNQPQHF
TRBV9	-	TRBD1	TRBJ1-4	TGTGCCAGCAGCGTAGGTGGGACAGGGCACTCGGATGAAAAACTGTTTTTT	CASSVGGTGHSDEKLFF
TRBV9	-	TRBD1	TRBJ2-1	TGTGCCAGCAGCGCAGGGGGCAACAATGAGCAGTTCTTC	CASSAGGNNEQFF